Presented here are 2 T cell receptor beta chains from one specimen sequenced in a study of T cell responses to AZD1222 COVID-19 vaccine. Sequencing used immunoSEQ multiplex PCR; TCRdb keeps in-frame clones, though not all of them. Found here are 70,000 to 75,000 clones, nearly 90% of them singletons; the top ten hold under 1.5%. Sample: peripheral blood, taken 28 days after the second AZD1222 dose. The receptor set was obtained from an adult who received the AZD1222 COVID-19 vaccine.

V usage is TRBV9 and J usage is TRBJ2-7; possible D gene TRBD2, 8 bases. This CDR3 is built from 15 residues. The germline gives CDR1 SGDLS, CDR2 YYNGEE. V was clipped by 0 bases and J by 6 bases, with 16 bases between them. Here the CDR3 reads CASSVGVAGQSEQYF. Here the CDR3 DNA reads TGTGCCAGCAGCGTAGGGGTAGCGGGACAGTCCGAGCAGTACTTC.

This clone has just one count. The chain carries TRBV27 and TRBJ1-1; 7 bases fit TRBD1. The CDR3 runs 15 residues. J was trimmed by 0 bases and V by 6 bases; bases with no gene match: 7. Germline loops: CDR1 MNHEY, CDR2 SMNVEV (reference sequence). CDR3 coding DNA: TGTGCCAGCAGCCGACAGGGCAAAGTGAACACTGAAGCTTTCTTT. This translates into CASSRQGKVNTEAFF.